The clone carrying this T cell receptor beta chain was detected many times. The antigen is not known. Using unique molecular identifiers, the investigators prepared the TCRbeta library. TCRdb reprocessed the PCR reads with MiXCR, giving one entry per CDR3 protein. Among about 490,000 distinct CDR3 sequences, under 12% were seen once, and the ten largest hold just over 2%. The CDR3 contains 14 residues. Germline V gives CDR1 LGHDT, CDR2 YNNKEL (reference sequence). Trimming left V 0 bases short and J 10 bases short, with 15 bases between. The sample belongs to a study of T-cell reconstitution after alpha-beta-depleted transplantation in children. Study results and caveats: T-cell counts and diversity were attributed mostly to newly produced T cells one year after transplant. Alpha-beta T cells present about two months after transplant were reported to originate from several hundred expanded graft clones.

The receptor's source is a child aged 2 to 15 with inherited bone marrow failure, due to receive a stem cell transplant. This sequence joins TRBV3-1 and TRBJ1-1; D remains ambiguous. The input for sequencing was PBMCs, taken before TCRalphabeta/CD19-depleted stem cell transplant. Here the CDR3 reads CASSQESTVQPAFF. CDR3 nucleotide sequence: TGTGCCAGCAGCCAAGAAAGTACAGTCCAACCAGCTTTCTTT.